This T cell receptor (beta chain) was sequenced during a study of cytomegalovirus exposure and HLA in healthy donors. Vbeta (60) and Jbeta (13) primers were used in the PCR. Libraries were prepared by immunoSEQ multiplex PCR; TCRdb keeps only in-frame clonotypes and omits some of them. The sample includes roughly 99,000 clones, around three quarters of them seen just once. Germline CDR1 MNHEY, CDR2 SMNVEV (reference sequence). The CDR3 is made up of 19 amino acids. With V trimmed by 8 bases and J by 1 base, 18 bases remained unmatched. The chain combines TRBV27 with TRBJ1-2; 11 bases agree with TRBD1. The clonotype comes from a male donor in good health and CMV-seropositive. Sequenced material: PBMCs. The CDR3 coding sequence is TGTGCCAGCCTTCGGCTATCGGCGGACAGGGGGCGAAGTAACTATGGCTACACCTTC. As protein: CASLRLSADRGRSNYGYTF.